This TCR beta chain was identified in a study of T-cell memory formation after mild COVID-19. Germline CDR1 reads LGHNA; CDR2 reads YSLEER. Trimming cost V 3 bases and J 1 base; bases outside gene matches: 9. This CDR3 has 19 amino acids. 5'RACE, which relied on constant-segment primers, yielded TCR alpha and TCR beta cDNA libraries carrying sample barcodes and UMIs. TCRdb itself ran the 5' RACE reads through MiXCR, one entry per CDR3 protein. The profile shows under 300,000 distinct CDR3 sequences, 8% to 10% of them singletons. This sequence was found in a man between 18 and 29 years old who had mild COVID-19 (a few samples of this study predate the infection). Cell type and time point are not known. The material sequenced was PBMCs or a T cell subset sorted from them (not recorded which). The chain joins TRBV4-3 to TRBJ2-2; 12 positions agree with TRBD2. CDR3 nucleotide sequence: TGCGCCAGCAGCCACATACGGCAGGGACTAGCGGGGAACACCGGGGAGCTGTTTTTT. Amino acids: CASSHIRQGLAGNTGELFF.